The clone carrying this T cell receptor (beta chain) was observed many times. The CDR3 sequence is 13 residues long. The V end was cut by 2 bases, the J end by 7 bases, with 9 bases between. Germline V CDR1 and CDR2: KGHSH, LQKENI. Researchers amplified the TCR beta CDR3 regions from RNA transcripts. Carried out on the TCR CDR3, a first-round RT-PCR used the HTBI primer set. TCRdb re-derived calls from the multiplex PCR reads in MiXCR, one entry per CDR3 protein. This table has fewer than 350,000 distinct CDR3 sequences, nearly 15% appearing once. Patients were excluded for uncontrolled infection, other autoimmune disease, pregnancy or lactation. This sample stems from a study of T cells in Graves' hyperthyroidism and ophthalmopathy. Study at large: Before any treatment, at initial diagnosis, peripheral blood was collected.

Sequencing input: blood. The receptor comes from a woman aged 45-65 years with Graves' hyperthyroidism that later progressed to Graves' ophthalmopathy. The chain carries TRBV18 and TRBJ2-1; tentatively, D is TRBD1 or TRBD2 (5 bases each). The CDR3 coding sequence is TGTGCCAGCTCACCAAGGGACGAGAATGAGCAGTTCTTC. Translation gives CASSPRDENEQFF.